These T cell receptor beta chains were read from a single sample in a study of T cells after yellow fever vaccination. Each CDR3 protein gets one entry after TCRdb re-called the 5' RACE reads with MiXCR. The sample carries 350,000 or so distinct CDR3 sequences, 8% to 9.5% recorded once. The sequences come from PBMCs, collected about 41 days after the first yellow fever vaccination. The receptor source for this set is a man between 18 and 29 years old who received the YFV17D yellow fever vaccine. Each CDR3 is given without its conserved first and last residue.

v_call: TRBV27
j_call: TRBJ1-6
cdr3_aa: ASSARGGGVNSPLH

v_call: TRBV28
j_call: TRBJ1-1
cdr3_aa: ASSLWEPNTEAF

v_call: TRBV7-9
j_call: TRBJ1-1
cdr3_aa: ASSFGPGQGAETEAF

v_call: TRBV7-3
j_call: TRBJ2-1
cdr3_aa: ASSSRQGTNEQF

v_call: TRBV10-3
j_call: TRBJ2-3
cdr3_aa: AIRKGRLAGGTGTDTQY

v_call: TRBV20-1
j_call: TRBJ2-7
cdr3_aa: SASPQVNEQY

v_call: TRBV7-2
j_call: TRBJ2-5
cdr3_aa: ASSPSPPETQY

v_call: TRBV19
j_call: TRBJ1-1
cdr3_aa: ASSDQFSTEAF

v_call: TRBV3-1
j_call: TRBJ1-5
cdr3_aa: ASSQEGAQGVNQPQH

v_call: TRBV24-1
j_call: TRBJ1-2
cdr3_aa: ATSDRSGTNYGYT

v_call: TRBV18
j_call: TRBJ1-2
cdr3_aa: ASSPWDAEGYT

v_call: TRBV7-2
j_call: TRBJ1-1
cdr3_aa: ASSITGTGNSITEAF

v_call: TRBV30
j_call: TRBJ2-7
cdr3_aa: AWSVPVHGAYEQY

v_call: TRBV7-2
j_call: TRBJ2-1
cdr3_aa: ASSKKGLAGEEQF

v_call: TRBV9
j_call: TRBJ2-5
cdr3_aa: ASSVGEAGASQETQY

v_call: TRBV5-1
j_call: TRBJ2-2
cdr3_aa: ASRSPGTSAGELF

v_call: TRBV27
j_call: TRBJ1-1
cdr3_aa: ASSRTRTGRAF

v_call: TRBV12-3/TRBV12-4
j_call: TRBJ1-1
cdr3_aa: ASRTGGNTEAF

v_call: TRBV29-1
j_call: TRBJ1-2
cdr3_aa: SVADRGAYGYT

v_call: TRBV29-1
j_call: TRBJ1-2
cdr3_aa: SVEVTGEYGYT

v_call: TRBV12-3/TRBV12-4
j_call: TRBJ1-5
cdr3_aa: ASSPTQGGYQPQH

v_call: TRBV7-9
j_call: TRBJ2-1
cdr3_aa: ASSFPSGTYNEQF

v_call: TRBV6-2/TRBV6-3
j_call: TRBJ1-5
cdr3_aa: ASSTTRTGAPFGNQPQH

v_call: TRBV27
j_call: TRBJ2-4
cdr3_aa: ASSRDSATQNIQY

v_call: TRBV6-1
j_call: TRBJ1-6
cdr3_aa: ASSREARWSPLH

v_call: TRBV20-1
j_call: TRBJ2-3
cdr3_aa: SASGGGTGSNTQY

v_call: TRBV7-9
j_call: TRBJ2-1
cdr3_aa: ASSLVRDYRNEQF

v_call: TRBV6-1
j_call: TRBJ2-2
cdr3_aa: ASRPRATGELF

v_call: TRBV15
j_call: TRBJ2-3
cdr3_aa: ATSRDGHLSTDTQY

v_call: TRBV27
j_call: TRBJ2-1
cdr3_aa: ASSLLGVNEQF

v_call: TRBV25-1
j_call: TRBJ1-1
cdr3_aa: ASSDVQGFNPEAF

v_call: TRBV24-1
j_call: TRBJ2-3
cdr3_aa: ATSDPTRAEGFSTDTQY

v_call: TRBV12-3/TRBV12-4
j_call: TRBJ1-1
cdr3_aa: ASNGQGVNTEAF

v_call: TRBV5-5
j_call: TRBJ1-1
cdr3_aa: ASSLVRGLLNNTEAF

v_call: TRBV15
j_call: TRBJ2-5
cdr3_aa: ATSREGWETQY

v_call: TRBV20-1
j_call: TRBJ2-1
cdr3_aa: SAPPGLLPLGQF

v_call: TRBV11-1
j_call: TRBJ2-1
cdr3_aa: ASSKEELSYNEQF

v_call: TRBV4-2
j_call: TRBJ1-5
cdr3_aa: ASSQDRRSRQPQH

v_call: TRBV6-1
j_call: TRBJ1-5
cdr3_aa: ASSGRTGGLVRNQPQH